The clone carrying this T cell receptor beta chain was seen a few times. Its antigen is currently unknown. The ends lost 8 bases at V and 3 bases at J; junction bases unmatched: 5. The CDR3 loop spans 13 amino acids. Germline V lookup: CDR1 MNHEY, CDR2 SMNVEV (reference sequence). The study reverse transcribed the entire isolated RNA, so it sequenced expressed TCRB transcripts. Repertoires were generated with immunoSEQ multiplex PCR, while TCRdb's copy carries only in-frame clones and drops some. This table holds about 370,000 clones, roughly a tenth found once. The data were taken from a study of beta chain features in type 1 diabetes. Findings and limits, study-wide: In all four CD4+ subsets, TCRB CDR3 length was significantly, moderately reduced in type 1 diabetes.

The chain joins TRBV27 to TRBJ2-7, with 9 nucleotides matching TRBD1. The sample was central memory CD4+ T cells from blood. This receptor was identified in a man aged 25 to 45 with type 1 diabetes. The CDR3, as DNA: TGTGCCAGCTGGACAGGGGATGGCTACGAGCAGTACTTC. This gives the protein CASWTGDGYEQYF.